A single sample gave rise to the 15 T cell receptor beta chains below, sequenced in a study of T cells expressing NK-cell markers. Reprocessing the 5' RACE reads, TCRdb reports a single entry for every CDR3 protein and omits DNA. The sample totals about 460,000 distinct CDR3 sequences. The sequencing input was blood T cells: a sorted CD56 or NKG2C T cell subset, CD4+ or CD8+ T cells, or bulk PBMC T cells (not recorded which). The receptors shown here come from a woman aged 50 to 60 in good health.

The chain has TRBV15 and TRBJ1-1. The CDR3 runs to 18 residues. From germline, CDR1 is LNHNV and CDR2 YYDKDF (reference sequence). Here the CDR3 reads CATSSSPGQRFLNTEAFF.

The chain uses TRBV4-1 and TRBJ2-3; TCRdb gives TRBD1 as the D gene, but with no DNA this cannot be confirmed. The CDR3 is 15 amino acids. Germline CDR1 reads MGHRA; CDR2 reads YSYEKL. CDR3: CASSHIGQTGVTQYF.

The gene calls are TRBV11-3 and TRBJ1-1; no DNA is available, so the TRBD1 call from TCRdb remains unchecked. The CDR3 runs to 15 residues. Looked up from germline, CDR1 is SGHNT and CDR2 is YENEEA. The CDR3 sequence: CASSLLPGPKTEAFF. Full variable domain (missing parts from reference TRBV11-3 and TRBJ1-1): EAGVVQSPRYKIIEKKQPVAFWCNPISGHNTLYWYLQNLGQGPELLIRYENEEAVDDSQLPKDRFSAERLKGVDSTLKIQPAELGDSAVYLCASSLLPGPKTEAFFGQGTRLTVV.

The V and J genes are TRBV25-1 and TRBJ1-1. The germline V gene encodes CDR1 MGHDK and CDR2 SYGVNS. The CDR3 contains 14 residues. CDR3 loop: CASNEVLGYTEAFF.

The V call is TRBV5-1, the J call TRBJ2-1; no DNA is available, so the TRBD1 call from TCRdb remains unchecked. The CDR3 loop spans 17 amino acids. The germline V gene encodes CDR1 SGHRS and CDR2 YFSETQ. CDR3: CASSLGLTGGNNNEQFF. Looking up the rest from reference TRBV5-1 and TRBJ2-1 gives the full variable domain: KAGVTQTPRYLIKTRGQQVTLSCSPISGHRSVSWYQQTPGQGLQFLFEYFSETQRNKGNFPGRFSGRQFSNSRSEMNVSTLELGDSALYLCASSLGLTGGNNNEQFFGPGTRLTVL.

The chain combines TRBV5-5 with TRBJ2-3; the TCRdb D gene call, TRBD1, has no DNA to confirm it. Germline lookup yields CDR1 SGHKS and CDR2 YYEKEE (reference sequence). This CDR3 comprises 15 residues. CDR3 loop: CASSFRGEIADTQYF.

V is TRBV6-1 and J is TRBJ2-3; TCRdb lists TRBD1, though no DNA is available to test this call. This CDR3 is built from 15 residues. In germline, CDR1 is MNHNS, CDR2 SASEGT. The CDR3 sequence is CASDGTGVSTDTQYF.

The chain uses TRBV5-5 and TRBJ1-2; the TCRdb D gene call, TRBD1, has no DNA to confirm it. The germline V gene has CDR1 SGHKS and CDR2 YYEKEE (reference sequence). This CDR3 has 14 amino acids. CDR3 region: CASSLNSGTYGYTF.

The chain combines TRBV5-6 with TRBJ2-6. The CDR3 extends over 16 amino acids. CDR1 is SGHDT and CDR2 is YYEEEE in the germline V gene. The CDR3 is CASRNMGSSGANVLTF.

This chain connects TRBV19 to TRBJ2-1; the D call from TCRdb, TRBD2, cannot be confirmed without DNA. CDR3 size: 16 residues. Germline V gene data show CDR1 as LNHDA and CDR2 as SQIVND (reference sequence). CDR3 region: CASSPHSGGTYNEQFF.

The J gene is TRBJ1-1, the V gene TRBV5-1. In germline, CDR1 is SGHRS, CDR2 YFSETQ. This CDR3 has 15 amino acids. The CDR3 here is CASSPLAGRNTEAFF.

The chain joins TRBV2 to TRBJ1-2; the D call of TRBD1 rests on TCRdb alone, since no DNA is present to check it. CDR3 length: 15 residues. Germline V gene sequence: CDR1 SNHLY, CDR2 FYNNEI. CDR3: CASSARDSPSYGYTF. Looking up the rest from reference TRBV2 and TRBJ1-2 gives the full variable domain: EPEVTQTPSHQVTQMGQEVILRCVPISNHLYFYWYRQILGQKVEFLVSFYNNEISEKSEIFDDQFSVERPDGSNFTLKIRSTKLEDSAMYFCASSARDSPSYGYTFGSGTRLTVV.

V is TRBV20-1 and J is TRBJ1-4. The CDR3 has 13 amino acids. Germline V gene sequence: CDR1 DFQATT, CDR2 SNEGSKA (reference sequence). CDR3 residues: CSARPDATEKLFF.

The V call is TRBV5-1, the J call TRBJ2-2; TCRdb's assignment of TRBD1 cannot be checked, as there is no DNA. Per germline, CDR1 SGHRS and CDR2 YFSETQ. The length of the CDR3 is 18 residues. CDR3: CASRLRDRGFANTGELFF. Full variable domain (outside the CDR3, taken from reference TRBV5-1 and TRBJ2-2): KAGVTQTPRYLIKTRGQQVTLSCSPISGHRSVSWYQQTPGQGLQFLFEYFSETQRNKGNFPGRFSGRQFSNSRSEMNVSTLELGDSALYLCASRLRDRGFANTGELFFGEGSRLTVL.

The chain joins TRBV19 to TRBJ1-1; TCRdb lists TRBD1, though no DNA is available to test this call. This CDR3 comprises 13 residues. The germline V gene encodes CDR1 LNHDA and CDR2 SQIVND (reference sequence). The CDR3 sequence is CASSGRDRTEAFF.